This entry lists 9 T cell receptor beta chains sequenced from one sample in a study of T-cell memory formation after mild COVID-19. TCRdb ran MiXCR on the 5' RACE reads and lists one entry per CDR3 protein. Of hundreds of thousands of distinct CDR3 sequences listed, about 20% are singletons. Sequenced: PBMCs or a T cell subset sorted from them (not recorded which). The receptors stem from an adult woman who had mild COVID-19 (a few samples of this study predate the infection). Cell type and time point are not known.

J is TRBJ1-2 and V is TRBV3-1, with D perhaps matching TRBD1 (5 bases). With 1 base removed from V and 4 bases from J, the gap between germline ends came to 10 bases. Germline V CDR1 and CDR2: LGHDT, YNNKEL (reference sequence). The CDR3 length is 14 residues. This CDR3 reads CASSQGGAAYGYTF. CDR3 sequence (DNA): TGTGCCAGCAGCCAAGGAGGGGCGGCCTATGGCTACACCTTC.

For this clonotype: Compared with germline, one end of the junction differs, possibly owing to a read error. This chain joins TRBV5-1 and TRBJ1-5, with D possibly matching TRBD1 (5 bases). Germline V gene sequence: CDR1 SGHRS, CDR2 YFSETQ. The length of the CDR3 is 15 residues. CDR3: CASRLGVGSNQPQHF. CDR3 DNA sequence: TGCGCCAGCAGATTGGGGGTAGGGAGCAATCAGCCCCAGCATTTT.

As for this clonotype: The junction and the germline gene differ at one end; a read error may be behind it. The genes are TRBV20-1 and TRBJ1-6; 7 bases fit TRBD1. From germline, CDR1 is DFQATT and CDR2 SNEGSKA (reference sequence). CDR3 size: 13 residues. The chain's CDR3 is CSGTGQLNSPLHF. In nucleotides, the CDR3 is TGCAGTGGCACGGGACAGCTTAATTCACCACTCCACTTT.

This clonotype was observed a few times. This rearrangement joins TRBV20-1 to TRBJ1-5; D is uncertain. This CDR3 has 13 residues. Trimming removed 3 bases at V and 1 base at J, with 7 bases between. Germline loops: CDR1 DFQATT, CDR2 SNEGSKA (reference sequence). The CDR3 loop reads CSARSLSNQPQHF. Written as DNA, the CDR3 is TGCAGTGCTAGGTCGCTAAGCAATCAGCCCCAGCATTTT.

This clonotype was counted ten times or more. V gene TRBV12-3 or TRBV12-4 combines with J gene TRBJ2-7; unclear D gene. The V end lost 4 bases, the J end lost 0 bases, and 7 bases lay between the germline ends. CDR3 size: 13 residues. CDR3 region: CASSSQSSYEQYF. The DNA for the CDR3 is TGTGCCAGCAGTTCGCAGAGCTCCTACGAGCAGTACTTC.

This clonotype appeared a few times. The chain employs TRBV4-3 and TRBJ1-1; D gene ambiguous. V lost 0 bases and J 0 bases, leaving 8 bases between the germline ends. Per germline, CDR1 LGHNA and CDR2 YSLEER. The length of the CDR3 is 15 residues. The CDR3 loop is CASSQEDELNTEAFF. In DNA, the CDR3 is TGCGCCAGCAGCCAAGAGGATGAGCTGAACACTGAAGCTTTCTTT.

A few counts support this clonotype. The genes are TRBV21-1 and TRBJ2-1; the DNA was not used to check the table's D call, TRBD1. TRBV21-1 is noted as a pseudogene. The CDR3 totals 14 residues. The CDR3, as DNA: TGTGCCATTACCTGGGGGGAATCCTACAATGAGCAGTTCTTC. Its translation is CAITWGESYNEQFF.

V is TRBV20-1 and J is TRBJ2-3, with D unclear. The CDR3 has 17 residues. Germline assignment: CDR1 DFQATT and CDR2 SNEGSKA (reference sequence). V lost 2 bases and J lost 0, with 18 bases in between. The CDR3 DNA follows: TGCAGTGCTAGAAACCCTATGACTCGTGCTAGCACAGATACGCAGTATTTT. Translated, it gives CSARNPMTRASTDTQYF.

This clonotype has just a few counts. The V and J genes are TRBV7-9 and TRBJ2-7, with D hard to call. V lost 1 base, J lost 5 bases, and 3 bases lay in between. Germline V gene lookup returns CDR1 SEHNR and CDR2 FQNEAQ (reference sequence). The CDR3 covers 11 residues. The CDR3 spells CASSLEDEQYF. The CDR3 DNA reads as TGTGCCAGCAGCTTAGAGGACGAGCAGTACTTC.